These 8 T cell receptor beta chains were sequenced from one sample in a study of T cells of healthy individuals. TCRdb analysed the 5' RACE reads with MiXCR anew, one entry per CDR3 protein. The sample includes around 63,000 distinct CDR3 sequences, around 15% seen only once; the top ten take about 4.7%. Receptor source: a human donor in good health.

The chain links TRBV28 to TRBJ1-4; no clear D. V was clipped by 7 bases and J by 8 bases, with 17 bases between them. There are 14 residues in the CDR3. The germline V gene has CDR1 MDHEN and CDR2 SYDVKM. The CDR3 sequence: CASTLGGFEEKLFF. The CDR3 bases are TGTGCCAGCACCCTCGGAGGGTTTGAGGAAAAACTGTTTTTT.

This clonotype has a count of ten or more. The chain links TRBV20-1 to TRBJ1-2; 9 bases agree with TRBD1. Per the germline V gene, CDR1 is DFQATT and CDR2 is SNEGSKA (reference sequence). This CDR3 spans 13 amino acids. Trimming cost V 5 bases and J 7 bases; bases outside gene matches: 8. The CDR3 coding sequence is TGCAGTGCTTCACGACAGGGGGATTCTGGCTACACCTTC. This encodes CSASRQGDSGYTF.

This clonotype came up a few times. The chain couples TRBV9 to TRBJ2-7; tentative D call: TRBD2 (5 bases). The CDR3 extends over 13 amino acids. With 4 bases removed from V and 1 base from J, the gap between germline ends came to 9 bases. Looked up from germline, CDR1 is SGDLS and CDR2 is YYNGEE. As DNA, the CDR3 is TGTGCCAGCAGCCCGCGGGCTTCCTACGAGCAGTACTTC. This sequence encodes CASSPRASYEQYF.

This clonotype qualifies as medium-sized. The chain recombines TRBV7-2 with TRBJ2-3; unclear D gene. CDR3 length: 12 residues. The V gene's germline CDR1 is SGHTA and CDR2 FQGNSA. Trimming took 5 bases from V and 6 from J, leaving 9 bases between them. The CDR3 reads CASSVSRDTQYF. The CDR3 nucleotides read TGTGCCAGCAGCGTCTCGCGGGATACGCAGTATTTT.

This clonotype was detected a few times. V gene TRBV7-9 combines with J gene TRBJ1-2; 7 nucleotides align to TRBD1. CDR1 SEHNR and CDR2 FQNEAQ come from the germline V gene (reference sequence). The CDR3 length is 13 residues. With 5 bases clipped from V and 5 bases from J, the junction kept 5 bases outside the gene matches. This CDR3 is CASSRTGSYGYTF. The CDR3 nucleotides read TGTGCCAGCAGCCGGACAGGCTCTTATGGCTACACCTTC. The entire variable domain, with the rest obtained from reference TRBV7-9 and TRBJ1-2, is as follows: DTGVSQNPRHKITKRGQNVTFRCDPISEHNRLYWYRQTLGQGPEFLTYFQNEAQLEKSRLLSDRFSAERPKGSFSTLEIQRTEQGDSAMYLCASSRTGSYGYTFGSGTRLTVV.

V is TRBV5-4 and J is TRBJ2-7; 7 positions match TRBD2. CDR1 is SGHNT, CDR2 YYREEE, per germline (reference sequence). The CDR3 runs 15 residues. V was pared by 0 bases and J by 6 bases, with 9 bases of the junction left unmatched. CDR3 bases: TGTGCCAGCAGCTTGGCCGGACTAGGAGCGAGCGAGCAGTACTTC. Its protein is CASSLAGLGASEQYF. The full variable domain, its missing parts supplied by reference TRBV5-4 and TRBJ2-7, is ETGVTQSPTHLIKTRGQQVTLRCSSQSGHNTVSWYQQALGQGPQFIFQYYREEENGRGNFPPRFSGLQFPNYSSELNVNALELDDSALYLCASSLAGLGASEQYFGPGTRLTVT.

This clonotype was seen repeatedly, ten times or more. The chain couples TRBV27 to TRBJ2-1; weak D call: TRBD2 (6 bases). The V end lost 10 bases, the J end lost 5 bases, and 18 bases lay between the germline ends. From germline, CDR1 is MNHEY and CDR2 SMNVEV (reference sequence). CDR3 size: 14 residues. CDR3 in amino acids: CATKLPSAHNEQFF. CDR3 in DNA: TGTGCCACAAAACTACCTAGCGCCCACAATGAGCAGTTCTTC.

Many counts were recorded for this clonotype. The chain combines TRBV20-1 with TRBJ1-2, with D perhaps TRBD1 (5 bases). The CDR3 consists of 14 residues. With 3 bases removed from V and 3 bases from J, the gap between germline ends came to 14 bases. Per the germline V gene, CDR1 is DFQATT and CDR2 is SNEGSKA (reference sequence). The chain's CDR3 is CSASWKGQDYGYTF. The CDR3 DNA is TGCAGTGCTAGTTGGAAGGGGCAGGACTATGGCTACACCTTC.